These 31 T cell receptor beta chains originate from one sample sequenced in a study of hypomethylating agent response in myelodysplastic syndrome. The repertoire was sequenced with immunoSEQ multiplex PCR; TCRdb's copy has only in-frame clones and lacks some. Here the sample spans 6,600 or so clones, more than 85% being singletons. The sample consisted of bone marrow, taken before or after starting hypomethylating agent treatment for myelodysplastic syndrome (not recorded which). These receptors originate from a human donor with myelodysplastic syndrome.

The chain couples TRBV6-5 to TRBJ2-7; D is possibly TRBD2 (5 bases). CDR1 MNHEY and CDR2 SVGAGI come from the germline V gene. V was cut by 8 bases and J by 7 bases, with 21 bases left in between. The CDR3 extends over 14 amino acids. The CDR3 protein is CASQKPGSRGEQYF. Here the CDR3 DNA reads TGTGCCAGCCAAAAACCAGGATCACGAGGGGAGCAGTACTTC.

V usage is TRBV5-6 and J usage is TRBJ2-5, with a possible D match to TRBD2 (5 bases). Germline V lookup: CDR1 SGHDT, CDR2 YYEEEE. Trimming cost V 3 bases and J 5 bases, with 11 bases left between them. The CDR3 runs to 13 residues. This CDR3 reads CASSSLAQETQYF. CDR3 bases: TGTGCCAGCAGCTCTCTAGCTCAGGAGACCCAGTACTTC.

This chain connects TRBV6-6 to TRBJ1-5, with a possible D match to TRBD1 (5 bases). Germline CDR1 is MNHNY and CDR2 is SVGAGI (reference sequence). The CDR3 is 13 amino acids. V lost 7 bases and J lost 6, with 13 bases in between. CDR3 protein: CASNSHRTQPQHF. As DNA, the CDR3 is TGTGCCAGCAACAGCCACAGGACTCAGCCCCAGCATTTT.

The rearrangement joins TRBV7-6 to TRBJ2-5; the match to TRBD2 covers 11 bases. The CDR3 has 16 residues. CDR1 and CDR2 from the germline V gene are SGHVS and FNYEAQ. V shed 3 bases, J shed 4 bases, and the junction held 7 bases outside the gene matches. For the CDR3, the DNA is TGTGCCAGCAGCTTGTTGTTAGCGGGGGGGCCAGAGACCCAGTACTTC. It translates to CASSLLLAGGPETQYF. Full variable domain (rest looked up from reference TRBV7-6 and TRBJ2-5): GAGVSQSPRYKVTKRGQDVALRCDPISGHVSLYWYRQALGQGPEFLTYFNYEAQQDKSGLPNDRFSAERPEGSISTLTIQRTEQRDSAMYRCASSLLLAGGPETQYFGPGTRLLVL.

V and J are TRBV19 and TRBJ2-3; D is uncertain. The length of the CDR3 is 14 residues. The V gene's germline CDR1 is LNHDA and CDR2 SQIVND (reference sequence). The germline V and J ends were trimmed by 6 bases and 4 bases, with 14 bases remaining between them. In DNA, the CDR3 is TGTGCCAGTAGGTTACAACAAAGCGCAGATACGCAGTATTTT. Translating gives CASRLQQSADTQYF.

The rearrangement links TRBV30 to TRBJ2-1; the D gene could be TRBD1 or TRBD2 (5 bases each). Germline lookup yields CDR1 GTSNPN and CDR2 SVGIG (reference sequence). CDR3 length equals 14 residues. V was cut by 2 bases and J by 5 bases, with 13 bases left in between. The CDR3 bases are TGTGCCTGGAGTAGCGGTGGGGCAAACAATGAGCAGTTCTTC. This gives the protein CAWSSGGANNEQFF.

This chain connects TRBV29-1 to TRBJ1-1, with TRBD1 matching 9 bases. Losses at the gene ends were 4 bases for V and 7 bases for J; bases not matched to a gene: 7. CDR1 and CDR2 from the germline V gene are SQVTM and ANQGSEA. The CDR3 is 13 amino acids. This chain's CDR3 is CSVAGTGSNEAFF. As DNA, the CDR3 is TGCAGCGTTGCCGGGACAGGGTCAAATGAAGCTTTCTTT. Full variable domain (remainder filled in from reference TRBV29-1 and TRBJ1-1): SAVISQKPSRDICQRGTSLTIQCQVDSQVTMMFWYRQQPGQSLTLIATANQGSEATYESGFVIDKFPISRPNLTFSTLTVSNMSPEDSSIYLCSVAGTGSNEAFFGQGTRLTVV.

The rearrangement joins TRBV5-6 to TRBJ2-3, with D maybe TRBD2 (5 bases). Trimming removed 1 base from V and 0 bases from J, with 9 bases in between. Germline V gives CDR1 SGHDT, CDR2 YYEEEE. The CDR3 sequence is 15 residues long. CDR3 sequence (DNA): TGTGCCAGCAGCTTGAGGAGGAGGAGCACAGATACGCAGTATTTT. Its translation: CASSLRRRSTDTQYF. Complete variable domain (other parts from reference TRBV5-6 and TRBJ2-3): DAGVTQSPTHLIKTRGQQVTLRCSPKSGHDTVSWYQQALGQGPQFIFQYYEEEERQRGNFPDRFSGHQFPNYSSELNVNALLLGDSALYLCASSLRRRSTDTQYFGPGTRLTVL.

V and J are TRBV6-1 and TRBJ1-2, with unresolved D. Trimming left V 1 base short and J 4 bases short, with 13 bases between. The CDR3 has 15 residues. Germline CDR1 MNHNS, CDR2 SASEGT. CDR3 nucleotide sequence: TGTGCCAGCAGTGAAGGGGCCTCAAGCGCCTATGGCTACACCTTC. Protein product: CASSEGASSAYGYTF.

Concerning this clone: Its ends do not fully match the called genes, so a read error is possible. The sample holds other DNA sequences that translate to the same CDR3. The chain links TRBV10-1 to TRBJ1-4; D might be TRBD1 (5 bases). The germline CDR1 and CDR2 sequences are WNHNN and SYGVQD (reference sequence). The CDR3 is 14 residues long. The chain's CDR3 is CASSEGATGEKLFF. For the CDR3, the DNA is TGCGCCAGCAGTGAGGGGGCGACCGGCGAAAAGCTGTTTTTT.

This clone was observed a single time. The CDR3 is CASSDGSSYEQYV. CDR3 sequence (DNA): TGTGCCAGCAGTGACGGGAGCTCCTACGAGCAGTACGTC. V is TRBV6-1 and J is TRBJ2-7; TRBD2 might be the D (6 bases). Looked up from germline, CDR1 is MNHNS and CDR2 is SASEGT. V lost 3 bases and J 0 bases, leaving 6 bases between the germline ends. The CDR3 consists of 13 residues.

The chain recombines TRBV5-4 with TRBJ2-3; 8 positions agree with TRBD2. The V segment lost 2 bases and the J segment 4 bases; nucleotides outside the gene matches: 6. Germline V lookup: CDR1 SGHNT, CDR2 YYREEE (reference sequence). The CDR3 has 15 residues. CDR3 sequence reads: CASSLTGGRADTQYF. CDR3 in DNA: TGTGCCAGCAGCTTAACGGGGGGGCGGGCAGATACGCAGTATTTT.

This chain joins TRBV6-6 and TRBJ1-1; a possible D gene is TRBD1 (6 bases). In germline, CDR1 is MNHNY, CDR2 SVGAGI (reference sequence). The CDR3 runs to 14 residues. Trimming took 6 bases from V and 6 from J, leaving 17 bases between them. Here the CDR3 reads CASRRNQGTPEAFF. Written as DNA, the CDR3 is TGTGCCAGCAGACGCAACCAGGGGACCCCTGAAGCTTTCTTT.

The CDR3 sequence is CASSLAEGYEQYF. CDR3 bases: TGCGCCAGCAGCCTGGCGGAGGGCTACGAGCAGTACTTC. V and J are TRBV5-1 and TRBJ2-7, with D maybe TRBD2 (6 bases). Germline V gene lookup returns CDR1 SGHRS and CDR2 YFSETQ. Trimming stripped 4 bases from V and 3 bases from J, with 11 bases between. This CDR3 region has 13 residues.

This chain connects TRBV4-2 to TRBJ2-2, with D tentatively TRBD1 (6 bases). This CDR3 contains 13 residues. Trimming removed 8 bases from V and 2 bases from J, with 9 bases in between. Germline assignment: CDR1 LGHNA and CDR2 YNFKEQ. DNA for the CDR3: TGTGCCAGCCGACAGGTTAACACCGGGGAGCTGTTTTTT. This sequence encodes CASRQVNTGELFF.

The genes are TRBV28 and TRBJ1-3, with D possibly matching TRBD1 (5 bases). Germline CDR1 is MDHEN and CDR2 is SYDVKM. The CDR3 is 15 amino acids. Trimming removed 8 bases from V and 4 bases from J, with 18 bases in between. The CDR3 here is CASRPPGGTGNTIYF. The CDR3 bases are TGTGCCAGCCGCCCCCCCGGGGGAACCGGAAACACCATATATTTT.

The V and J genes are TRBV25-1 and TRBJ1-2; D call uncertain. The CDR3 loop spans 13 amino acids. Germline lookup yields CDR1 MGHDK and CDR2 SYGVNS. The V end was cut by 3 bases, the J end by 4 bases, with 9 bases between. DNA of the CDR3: TGTGCCAGCAGTGAGACGCGTGGCTATGGCTACACCTTC. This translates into CASSETRGYGYTF.

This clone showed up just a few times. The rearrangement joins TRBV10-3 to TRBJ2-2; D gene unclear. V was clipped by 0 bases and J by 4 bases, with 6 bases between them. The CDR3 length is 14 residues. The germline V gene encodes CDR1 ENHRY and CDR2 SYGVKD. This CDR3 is CAISESSFTGELFF. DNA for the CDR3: TGTGCCATCAGTGAGTCCAGTTTCACCGGGGAGCTGTTTTTT.

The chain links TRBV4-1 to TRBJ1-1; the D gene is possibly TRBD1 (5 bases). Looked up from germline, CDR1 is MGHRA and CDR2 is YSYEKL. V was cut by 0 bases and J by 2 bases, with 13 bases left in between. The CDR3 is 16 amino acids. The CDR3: CASSQEPYGGNTEAFF. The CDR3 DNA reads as TGCGCCAGCAGCCAAGAGCCTTATGGGGGTAACACTGAAGCTTTCTTT.

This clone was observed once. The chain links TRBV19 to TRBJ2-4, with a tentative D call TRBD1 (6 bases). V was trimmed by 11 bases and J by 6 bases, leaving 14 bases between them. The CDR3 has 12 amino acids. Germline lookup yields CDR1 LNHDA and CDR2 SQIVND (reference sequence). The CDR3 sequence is CAPRGYGNIQYF. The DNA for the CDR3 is TGTGCCCCGAGGGGGTATGGAAACATTCAGTACTTC.

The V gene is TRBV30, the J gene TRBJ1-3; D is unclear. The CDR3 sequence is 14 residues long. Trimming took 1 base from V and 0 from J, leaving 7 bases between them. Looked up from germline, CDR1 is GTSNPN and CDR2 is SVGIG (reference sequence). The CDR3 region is CAWSAESSGNTIYF. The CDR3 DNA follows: TGTGCCTGGAGTGCAGAGAGCTCTGGAAACACCATATATTTT. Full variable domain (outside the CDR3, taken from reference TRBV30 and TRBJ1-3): SQTIHQWPATLVQPVGSPLSLECTVEGTSNPNLYWYRQAAGRGLQLLFYSVGIGQISSEVPQNLSASRPQDRQFILSSKKLLLSDSGFYLCAWSAESSGNTIYFGEGSWLTVV.

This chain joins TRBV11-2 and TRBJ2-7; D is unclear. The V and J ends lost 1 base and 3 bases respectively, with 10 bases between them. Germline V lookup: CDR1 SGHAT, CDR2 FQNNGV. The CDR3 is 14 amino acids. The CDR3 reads CASSLGSTGYEQYF. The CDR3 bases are TGTGCCAGCAGCTTAGGTTCCACCGGCTACGAGCAGTACTTC.

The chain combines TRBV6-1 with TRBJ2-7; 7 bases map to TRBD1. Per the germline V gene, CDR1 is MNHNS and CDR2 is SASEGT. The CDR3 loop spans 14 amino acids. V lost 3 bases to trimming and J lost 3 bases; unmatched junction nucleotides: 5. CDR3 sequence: CASSDYRGHYEQYV. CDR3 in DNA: TGTGCCAGCAGTGACTACAGGGGCCACTACGAGCAGTACGTC.

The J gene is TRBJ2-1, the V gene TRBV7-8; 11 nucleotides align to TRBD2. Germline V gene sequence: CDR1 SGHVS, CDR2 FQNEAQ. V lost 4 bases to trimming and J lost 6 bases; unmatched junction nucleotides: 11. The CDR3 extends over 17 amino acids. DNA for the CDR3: TGTGCCAGCAGCTCGCTAAAGCTAGCGGGGGGACTCAATGAGCAGTTCTTC. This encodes CASSSLKLAGGLNEQFF.

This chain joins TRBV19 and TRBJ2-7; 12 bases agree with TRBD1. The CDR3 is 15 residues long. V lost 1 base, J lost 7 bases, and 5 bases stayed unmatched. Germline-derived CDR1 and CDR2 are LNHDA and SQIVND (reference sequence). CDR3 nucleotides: TGTGCCAGTAGTATAGGCGGGACAGGGGGCGAGGAGCAGTACTTC. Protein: CASSIGGTGGEEQYF.

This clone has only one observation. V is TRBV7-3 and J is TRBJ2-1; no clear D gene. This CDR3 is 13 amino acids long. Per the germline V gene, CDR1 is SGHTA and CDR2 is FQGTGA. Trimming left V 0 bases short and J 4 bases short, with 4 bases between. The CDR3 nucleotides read TGTGCCAGCAGCTTAACAGATTACAATGAGCAGTTCTTC. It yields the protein CASSLTDYNEQFF.

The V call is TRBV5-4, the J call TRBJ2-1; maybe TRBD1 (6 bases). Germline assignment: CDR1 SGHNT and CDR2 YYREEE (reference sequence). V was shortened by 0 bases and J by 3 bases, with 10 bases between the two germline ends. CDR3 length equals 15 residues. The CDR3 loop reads CASSLEQGRYNEQFF. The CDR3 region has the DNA TGTGCCAGCAGCTTGGAACAGGGTCGCTACAATGAGCAGTTCTTC.

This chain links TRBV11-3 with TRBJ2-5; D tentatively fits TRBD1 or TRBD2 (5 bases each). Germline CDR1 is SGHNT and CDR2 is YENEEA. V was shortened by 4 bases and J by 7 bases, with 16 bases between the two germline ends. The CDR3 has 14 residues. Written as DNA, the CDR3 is TGTGCCAGCAGCTCCCCGGGACCCCAGCCGACCCAGTACTTC. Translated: CASSSPGPQPTQYF.

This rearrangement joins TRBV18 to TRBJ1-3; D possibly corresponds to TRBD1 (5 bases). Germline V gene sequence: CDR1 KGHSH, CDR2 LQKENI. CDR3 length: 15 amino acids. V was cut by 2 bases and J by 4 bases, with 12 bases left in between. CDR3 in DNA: TGTGCCAGCTCACCAGAAGCAGGGTTCGGAAACACCATATATTTT. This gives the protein CASSPEAGFGNTIYF.

The CDR3 region has the DNA TGTGCCACCAGCAGAGATAAGGACAGGGACTATGGCTACACCTTC. It translates to CATSRDKDRDYGYTF. The chain has TRBV15 and TRBJ1-2; 8 bases are a match to TRBD1. Per the germline V gene, CDR1 is LNHNV and CDR2 is YYDKDF (reference sequence). V was clipped by 0 bases and J by 3 bases; unmatched bases: 3. There are 15 residues in the CDR3.

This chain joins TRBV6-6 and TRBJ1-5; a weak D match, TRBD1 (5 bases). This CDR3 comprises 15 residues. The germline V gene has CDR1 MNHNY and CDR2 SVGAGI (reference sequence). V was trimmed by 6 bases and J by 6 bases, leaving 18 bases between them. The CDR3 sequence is CASSEGTSRGQPQHF. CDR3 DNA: TGTGCCAGCAGCGAAGGGACCTCGAGGGGTCAGCCCCAGCATTTT.